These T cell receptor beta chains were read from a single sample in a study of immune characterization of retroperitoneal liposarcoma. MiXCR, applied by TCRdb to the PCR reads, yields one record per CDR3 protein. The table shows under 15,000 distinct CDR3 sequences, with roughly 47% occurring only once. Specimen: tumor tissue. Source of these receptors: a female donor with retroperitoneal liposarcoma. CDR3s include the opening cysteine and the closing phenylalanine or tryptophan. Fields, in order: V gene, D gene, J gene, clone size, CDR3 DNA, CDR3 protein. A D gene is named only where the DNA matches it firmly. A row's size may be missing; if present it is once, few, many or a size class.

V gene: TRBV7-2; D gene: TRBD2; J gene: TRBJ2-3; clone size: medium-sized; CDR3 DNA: TGTGCCAGCAGCTTAGGGGTCGGCGGGGGGGTAACAGATACGCAGTATTTT; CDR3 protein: CASSLGVGGGVTDTQYF
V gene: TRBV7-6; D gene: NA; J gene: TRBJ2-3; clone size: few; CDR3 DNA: TGTGCCAGCAGCTTAGTAGGTGATACGCAGTATTTT; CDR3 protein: CASSLVGDTQYF
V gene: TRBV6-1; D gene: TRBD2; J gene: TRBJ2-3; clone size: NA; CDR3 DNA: TGTGCCAGCAGTGAAGGCGCGGGGGGCCCAGATACGCAGTATTTT; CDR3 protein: CASSEGAGGPDTQYF
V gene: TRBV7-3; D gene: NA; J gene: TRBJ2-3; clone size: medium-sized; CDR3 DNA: TGTGCCAGCAGCCCGACTCGCACAGATACGCAGTATTTT; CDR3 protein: CASSPTRTDTQYF
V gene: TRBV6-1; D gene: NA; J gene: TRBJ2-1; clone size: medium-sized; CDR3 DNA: TGTGCCAGCAGTGGAACCATGAGGAATGAGCAGTTCTTC; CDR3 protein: CASSGTMRNEQFF
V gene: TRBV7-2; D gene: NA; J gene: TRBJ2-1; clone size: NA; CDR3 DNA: TGTGCCAGCAGCTACGATAGCGGAATGTACAATGAGCAGTTCTTC; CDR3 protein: CASSYDSGMYNEQFF
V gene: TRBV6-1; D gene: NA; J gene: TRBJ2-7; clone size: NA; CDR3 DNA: TGTGCCAGCAGTGAATGGAGAAACGAGCAGTACTTC; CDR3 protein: CASSEWRNEQYF
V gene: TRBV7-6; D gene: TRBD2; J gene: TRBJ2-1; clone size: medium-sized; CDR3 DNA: TGTGCCAGCAGCACGACTAGCGGGGGGTCCATGTCCTACGAGCAGTTCTTC; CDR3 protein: CASSTTSGGSMSYEQFF
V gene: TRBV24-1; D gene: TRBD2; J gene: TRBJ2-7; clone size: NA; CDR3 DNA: TGTGCCACCGCCATAGCGGGAGGGCGCAATGAGCAGTACTTC; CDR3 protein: CATAIAGGRNEQYF
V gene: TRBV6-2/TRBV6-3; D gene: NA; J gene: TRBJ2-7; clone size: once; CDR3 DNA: TGTGCCAGCAGTGACATGGCTCCCGAGCAGTACTTC; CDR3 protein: CASSDMAPEQYF
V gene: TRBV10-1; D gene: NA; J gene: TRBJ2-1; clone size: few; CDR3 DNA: TGCGCCAGCAGTTCCCAGGGAGGTTACAATGAGCAGTTCTTC; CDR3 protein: CASSSQGGYNEQFF
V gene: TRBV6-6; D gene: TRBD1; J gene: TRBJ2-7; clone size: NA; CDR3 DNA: TGTGCCAGCAGTTACTCGACAGGGGGCCCCTACGAGCAGTACTTC; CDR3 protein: CASSYSTGGPYEQYF
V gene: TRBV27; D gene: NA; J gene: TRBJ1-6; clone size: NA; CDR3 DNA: TGTGCCAGCAGCTTGGAGTCGCCCCGATCTACCCCGAGCTCCTATAATTCACCCCTCCACTTT; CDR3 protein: CASSLESPRSTPSSYNSPLHF
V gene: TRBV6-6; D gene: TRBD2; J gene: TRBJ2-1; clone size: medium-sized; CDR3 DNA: TGTGCCAGCAGTGACTCGAGCGGGGGGGCCTACAATGAGCAGTTCTTC; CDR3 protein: CASSDSSGGAYNEQFF
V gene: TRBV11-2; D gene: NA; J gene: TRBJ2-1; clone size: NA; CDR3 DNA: TGTGCCAGCAGCTTAGATCCGCCCTTCCTAGACTCCTACAATGAGCAGTTCTTC; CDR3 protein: CASSLDPPFLDSYNEQFF
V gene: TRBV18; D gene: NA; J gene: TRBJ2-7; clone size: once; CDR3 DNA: TGTGCCAGCTCGCGGCAAGGGTACGAGCAGTACTTC; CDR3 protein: CASSRQGYEQYF
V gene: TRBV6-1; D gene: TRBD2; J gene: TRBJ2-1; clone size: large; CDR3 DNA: TGTGCCAGCAGTGCGGCTAGCGGGGGTCTTAGCTCCTACAATGAGCAGTTCTTC; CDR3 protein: CASSAASGGLSSYNEQFF
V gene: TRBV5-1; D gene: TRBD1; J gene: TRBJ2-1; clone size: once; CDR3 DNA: TGCGCCAGCAGCTCGGGACAGAACTACAATGAGCAGTTCTTC; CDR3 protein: CASSSGQNYNEQFF
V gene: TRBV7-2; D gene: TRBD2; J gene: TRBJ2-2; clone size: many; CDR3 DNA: TGTGCCAGCAGCCCCGACCGACTAGCGGGGACGAACACCGGGGAGCTGTTTTTT; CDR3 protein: CASSPDRLAGTNTGELFF
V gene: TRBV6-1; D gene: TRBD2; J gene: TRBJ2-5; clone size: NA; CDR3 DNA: TGTGCCAGCACTTCCCGACTAGCGGGAGGGCCTCGGGGAGAGACCCAGTACTTC; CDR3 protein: CASTSRLAGGPRGETQYF
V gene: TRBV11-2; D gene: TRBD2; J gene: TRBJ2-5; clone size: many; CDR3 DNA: TGTGCCAGCACCCCCGGGACTAGCGGACTCAATGAGCAGTACTTC; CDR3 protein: CASTPGTSGLNEQYF
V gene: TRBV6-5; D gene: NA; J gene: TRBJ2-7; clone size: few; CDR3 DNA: TGTGCCAGCAGTTACTCGTGGGACTTAACCTCCTACGAGCAGTACTTC; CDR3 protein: CASSYSWDLTSYEQYF
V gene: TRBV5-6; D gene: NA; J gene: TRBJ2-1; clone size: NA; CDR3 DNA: TGTGCCAGCAGCCGAATTGGGGAGGACATTCAGTTCTTC; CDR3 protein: CASSRIGEDIQFF
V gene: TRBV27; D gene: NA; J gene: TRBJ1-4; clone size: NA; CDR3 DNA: TGTGCCAGCATGGGTGAAAAACTGTTTTTT; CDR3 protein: CASMGEKLFF
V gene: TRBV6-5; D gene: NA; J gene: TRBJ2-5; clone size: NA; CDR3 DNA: TGTGCCAGCAGCCAGGGTATCGAGACCCAGTACTTT; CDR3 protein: CASSQGIETQYF
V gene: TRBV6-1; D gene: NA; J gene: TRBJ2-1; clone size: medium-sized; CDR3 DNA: TGTGCCAGCAAGGGTCGAACCTACAATGAGCAGTTCTTC; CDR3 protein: CASKGRTYNEQFF
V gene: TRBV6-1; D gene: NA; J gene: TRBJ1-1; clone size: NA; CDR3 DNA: TGTGCCAGCAGTAAAGACGCCCGATTAAGTGAAGCTTTCTTT; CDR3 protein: CASSKDARLSEAFF
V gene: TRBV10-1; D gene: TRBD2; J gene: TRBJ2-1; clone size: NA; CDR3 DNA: TGCGCCAGCAGTGAGTACTTAGCGGGAGTGGGTGAGCAGTTCTTC; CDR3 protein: CASSEYLAGVGEQFF
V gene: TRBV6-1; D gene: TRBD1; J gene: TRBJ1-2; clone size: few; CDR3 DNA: TGTGCCAGCAGTGAAGAGGGGGCTATCTCCCCTAACTATGGCTACACCTTC; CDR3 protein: CASSEEGAISPNYGYTF
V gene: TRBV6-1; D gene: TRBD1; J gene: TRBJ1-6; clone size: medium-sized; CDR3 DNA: TGTGCCAGCACCACTGTGGGACAGCGATATAATTCACCCCTCCACTTT; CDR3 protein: CASTTVGQRYNSPLHF
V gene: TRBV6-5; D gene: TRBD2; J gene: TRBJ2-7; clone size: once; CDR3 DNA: TGTGCCAGCAGTTACTCTCGGACTAGCGGGAGGAGCTCCTACGAGCAGTACTTC; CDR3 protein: CASSYSRTSGRSSYEQYF
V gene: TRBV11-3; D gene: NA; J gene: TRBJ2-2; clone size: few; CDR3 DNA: TGTGCCAGCAGCCCGTACGACAGCACTAACACCGGGGAGCTGTTTTTT; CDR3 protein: CASSPYDSTNTGELFF
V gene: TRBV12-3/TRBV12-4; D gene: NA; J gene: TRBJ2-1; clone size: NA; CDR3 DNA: TGTGCCAGCAGAGGAGGGAGCTACGAGCAGTTCTTC; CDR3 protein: CASRGGSYEQFF
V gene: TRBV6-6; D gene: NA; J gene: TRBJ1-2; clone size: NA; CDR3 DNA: TGTGCCAGCAGTTACCGATTCAGGGAAGGCTACACCTTC; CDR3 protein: CASSYRFREGYTF
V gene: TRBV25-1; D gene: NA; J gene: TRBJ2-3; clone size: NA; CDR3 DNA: TGTGCCAGCAGTGAATCTGCCGCGTCGAGCACAGATACGCAGTATTTT; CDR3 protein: CASSESAASSTDTQYF
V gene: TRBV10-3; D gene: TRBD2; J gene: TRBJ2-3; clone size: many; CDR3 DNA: TGTGCCACCAAAGGACTAGCGACAGATACGCAGTATTTT; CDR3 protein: CATKGLATDTQYF
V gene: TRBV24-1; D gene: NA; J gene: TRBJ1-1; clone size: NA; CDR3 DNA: TGTGCCACCAGTCTCCCCGGCGGCGCTGAAGCTTTCTTT; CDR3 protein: CATSLPGGAEAFF
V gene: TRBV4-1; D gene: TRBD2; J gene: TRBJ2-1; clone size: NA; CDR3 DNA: TGCGCCAGCAGCCAGGCGTTAGAGCGGGAGGGCCGGTACAATGAGCAGTTCTTC; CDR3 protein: CASSQALEREGRYNEQFF
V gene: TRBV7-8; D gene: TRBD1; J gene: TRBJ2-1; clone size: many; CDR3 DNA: TGTGCCAGCAGCTTCCGACAGGGGGCGAACTACGAGCAGTTCTTC; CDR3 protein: CASSFRQGANYEQFF
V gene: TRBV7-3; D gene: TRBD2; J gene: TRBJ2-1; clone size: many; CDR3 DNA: TGTGCCAGCAGTTCACCGGGACTAGCGATCAATGAGCAGTTCTTC; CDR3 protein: CASSSPGLAINEQFF
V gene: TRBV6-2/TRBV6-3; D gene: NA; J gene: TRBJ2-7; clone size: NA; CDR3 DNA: TGTGCCAGCAGTAACTACGAGCAGTACTTC; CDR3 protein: CASSNYEQYF
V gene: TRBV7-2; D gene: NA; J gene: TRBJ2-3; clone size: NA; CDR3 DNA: TGTGCCAGCAGCTTAGGCCGGCTAGCTGGGCAGTATTTT; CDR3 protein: CASSLGRLAGQYF
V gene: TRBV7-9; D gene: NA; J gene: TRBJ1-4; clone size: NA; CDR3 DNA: TGTGCCAGCAGCCCTCACCCGACCGGGATCGCGAAGGGGGAAAAACTGTTTTTT; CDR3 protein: CASSPHPTGIAKGEKLFF
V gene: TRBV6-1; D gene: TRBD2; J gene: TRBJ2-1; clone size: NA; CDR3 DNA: TGTGCCAGCAGTGGAAAGCGGGAGGGTTGGGGCTACAATGAGCAGTTCTTC; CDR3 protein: CASSGKREGWGYNEQFF
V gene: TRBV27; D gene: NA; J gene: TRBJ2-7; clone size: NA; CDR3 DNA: TGTGCCAGCAGTTCGACTAGACTCGAGCAGTACTTC; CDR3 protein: CASSSTRLEQYF
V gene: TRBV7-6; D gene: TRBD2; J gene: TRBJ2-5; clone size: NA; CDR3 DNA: TGTGCCAGCAGCTTAGGGGCGGGAGTGTGGGAGACCCAGTACTTC; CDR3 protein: CASSLGAGVWETQYF
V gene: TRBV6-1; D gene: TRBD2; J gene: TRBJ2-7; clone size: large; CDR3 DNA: TGTGCCAGCAGTTCTAGCGGGGGCTACAATGAGCAGTACTTC; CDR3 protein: CASSSSGGYNEQYF
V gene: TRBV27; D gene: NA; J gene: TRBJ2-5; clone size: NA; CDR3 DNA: TGTGCCAGCAGAGAGACTAGGTTGGGTACCCAGTACTTC; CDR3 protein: CASRETRLGTQYF
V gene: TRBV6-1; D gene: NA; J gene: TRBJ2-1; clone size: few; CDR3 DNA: TGTGCCAGCAGCAGACTAGGGTCTAACAATGAGCAGTTCTTC; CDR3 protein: CASSRLGSNNEQFF
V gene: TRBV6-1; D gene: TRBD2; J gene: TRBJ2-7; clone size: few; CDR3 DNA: TGTGCCAGCAGCCCGCTAGCGGGAGGGCTAGATGAGCAGTACTTC; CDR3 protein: CASSPLAGGLDEQYF
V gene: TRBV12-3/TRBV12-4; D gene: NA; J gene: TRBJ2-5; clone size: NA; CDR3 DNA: TGTGCCAGCCACCTTTTGTCCGGGAGCTACAATGAGCAGTACTTC; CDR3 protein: CASHLLSGSYNEQYF
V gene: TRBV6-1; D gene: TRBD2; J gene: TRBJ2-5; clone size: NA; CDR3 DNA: TGTGCCAGCAGTGAACAGACGGGAGGCGGGCAGTACTTC; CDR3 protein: CASSEQTGGGQYF
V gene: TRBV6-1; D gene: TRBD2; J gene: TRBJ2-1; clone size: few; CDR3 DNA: TGTGCCAGCACCCCCAGGGTCGGGGGGGACGAGCAGTTCTTC; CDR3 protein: CASTPRVGGDEQFF
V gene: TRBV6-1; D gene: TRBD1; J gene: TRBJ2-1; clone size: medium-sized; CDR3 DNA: TGTGCCACCGACCGGACAGGGAAAGAGACCCAGTTCTTC; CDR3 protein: CATDRTGKETQFF
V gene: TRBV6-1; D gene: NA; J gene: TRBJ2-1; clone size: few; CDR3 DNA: TGTGCCAGCACTTCACGACGGACTACAAGGGACAATGAGCAGTTCTTC; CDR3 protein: CASTSRRTTRDNEQFF
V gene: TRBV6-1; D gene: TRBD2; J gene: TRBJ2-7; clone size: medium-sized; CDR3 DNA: TGTGCCAGCAGACTAGCGACCTACTACGAGCAGTACTTC; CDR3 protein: CASRLATYYEQYF